This is a list of T cell receptor beta chains from one sample in a study of blood T cell repertoires in COVID-19. The repertoire was sequenced with immunoSEQ multiplex PCR; TCRdb's copy has only in-frame clones and lacks some. The table shows about 300,000 clones, with over 80% occurring only once. Specimen: peripheral blood. These TCRs come from a woman between 50 and 59 years old with COVID-19, enrolled during active disease. The CDR3 runs from the conserved cysteine through the conserved F or W. Each record gives: clone size, V gene, J gene, D gene, CDR3 protein, CDR3 DNA. D genes are given only for firm matches. Clone size is not always given. Where it is, it says once, few, many or a class for expanded clones.

once	TRBV18	TRBJ1-1	TRBD1	CASSPPTGLSNTEAFF	TGTGCCAGCTCACCACCGACAGGGCTCTCGAACACTGAAGCTTTCTTT
NA	TRBV10-2	TRBJ1-2	NA	CASSPLLATPYGYTF	TGCGCCAGCAGTCCCCTTTTAGCGACCCCCTATGGCTACACCTTC
NA	TRBV5-4	TRBJ2-7	TRBD1	CASSRDRGKNEQYF	TGTGCCAGCAGCAGGGACAGGGGGAAGAACGAGCAGTACTTC
once	TRBV5-1	TRBJ2-5	NA	CASSLSRAQETQYF	TGCGCCAGCAGCTTGAGCAGGGCCCAAGAGACCCAGTACTTC
NA	TRBV7-9	TRBJ1-4	NA	CASSSGGDTNEKLFF	TGTGCCAGCAGCTCCGGAGGGGACACTAATGAAAAACTGTTTTTT
NA	TRBV7-2	TRBJ2-5	TRBD2	CASSPRGGRASETQYF	TGTGCCAGCAGCCCGAGGGGCGGGAGGGCGTCAGAGACCCAGTACTTC
NA	TRBV5-1	TRBJ2-1	TRBD2	CASSLVTSGYNEQFF	TGCGCCAGCAGCTTGGTGACTAGCGGGTACAATGAGCAGTTCTTC
NA	TRBV19	TRBJ2-4	TRBD2	CASSLGTSAGKNIQYF	TGTGCCAGTAGTCTGGGGACTAGCGCTGGCAAAAACATTCAGTACTTC
NA	TRBV11-3	TRBJ1-1	NA	CASRGVVGTEAFF	TGTGCCAGCAGAGGGGTCGTCGGCACTGAAGCTTTCTTT
NA	TRBV7-3	TRBJ1-1	NA	CASSHGQSTEAFF	TGTGCCAGCAGCCATGGACAGAGCACTGAAGCTTTCTTT
NA	TRBV29-1	TRBJ2-1	TRBD2	CSVSGTSGSYNEQFF	TGCAGCGTTTCAGGGACTAGCGGGTCCTACAATGAGCAGTTCTTC
NA	TRBV19	TRBJ1-5	NA	CASSIAGRGGNQPQHF	TGTGCCAGTAGTATAGCGGGCAGGGGAGGCAATCAGCCCCAGCATTTT
NA	TRBV6-6	TRBJ2-5	TRBD1	CAGSTPGGAFGETQYF	TGTGCCGGCTCGACCCCAGGGGGCGCTTTTGGGGAGACCCAGTACTTC
NA	TRBV2	TRBJ2-5	TRBD2	CASSELLAGQETQYF	TGTGCCAGCAGTGAACTACTAGCGGGGCAAGAGACCCAGTACTTC
NA	TRBV29-1	TRBJ1-4	TRBD1	CSANRGGEKLFF	TGCAGCGCGAACAGGGGGGGAGAAAAACTGTTTTTT
once	TRBV27	TRBJ2-6	NA	CASSLNSGANVLTF	TGTGCCAGCAGTCTAAACTCTGGGGCCAACGTCCTGACTTTC
NA	TRBV28	TRBJ2-6	TRBD1	CASSYAHRGLGPSGANVLTF	TGTGCCAGCAGTTACGCGCACAGGGGTCTCGGCCCGTCTGGGGCCAACGTCCTGACTTTC
NA	TRBV18	TRBJ2-7	TRBD1	CASSPGTGDEQYF	TGTGCCAGCTCACCGGGGACAGGGGACGAGCAGTACTTC
NA	TRBV7-8	TRBJ2-3	TRBD2	CASSMRRTSGRADTQYF	TGTGCCAGCAGCATGAGAAGGACTAGCGGGAGAGCAGATACGCAGTATTTT
NA	TRBV18	TRBJ2-3	TRBD2	CASHPGLGSTDTQYF	TGTGCCAGCCATCCGGGACTAGGGAGCACAGATACGCAGTATTTT
NA	TRBV24-1	TRBJ2-1	TRBD1	CATSPIPGTGNYNEQFF	TGTGCCACCAGTCCCATCCCCGGGACAGGGAACTACAATGAGCAGTTCTTC
once	TRBV15	TRBJ2-7	NA	CATSSTPGGEQYF	TGTGCCACCAGCTCAACGCCAGGTGGCGAGCAGTACTTC
NA	TRBV9	TRBJ2-3	NA	CASSVSPTSTDTQYF	TGTGCCAGCAGCGTAAGTCCAACTAGCACAGATACGCAGTATTTT
NA	TRBV7-8	TRBJ2-4	NA	CASSLAKRVAKNIQYF	TGTGCCAGCAGCTTAGCGAAGCGGGTAGCCAAAAACATTCAGTACTTC
NA	TRBV5-1	TRBJ2-1	NA	CASSQGQGYNEQFF	TGCGCCAGCAGCCAGGGGCAGGGGTACAATGAGCAGTTCTTC
NA	TRBV5-6	TRBJ1-1	NA	CASSPILGFEAFF	TGTGCCAGCAGCCCTATCCTAGGATTTGAAGCTTTCTTT
once	TRBV7-2	TRBJ2-3	NA	CASSLVASSTDTQYF	TGTGCCAGCAGCTTAGTGGCCTCGAGCACAGATACGCAGTATTTT